The 28 T cell receptor beta chains below all came from one sample that was sequenced in a study of T cells in Graves' hyperthyroidism and ophthalmopathy. From RNA transcripts, TCR beta CDR3 regions were amplified. RT-PCR in the first round (using the HTBI primer set) targeted the TCR CDR3. TCRdb fed the multiplex PCR reads into MiXCR, producing one record per CDR3 protein. The repertoire has over 200,000 distinct CDR3 sequences, about 15% of them found once; the top ten carry approximately 50%. Sequenced material: blood. These receptors originate from a man aged 50 to 60 with Graves' hyperthyroidism.

This chain joins TRBV7-3 and TRBJ2-2; D gene uncertain. The V end lost 2 bases, the J end lost 3 bases, and 7 bases lay between the germline ends. CDR3 size: 14 residues. Germline V lookup: CDR1 SGHTA, CDR2 FQGTGA. The CDR3 bases are TGTGCCAGCAGCTTATTGTCTTACACCGGGGAGCTGTTTTTT. It yields the protein CASSLLSYTGELFF.

This clonotype was seen a handful of times. The rearrangement links TRBV7-9 to TRBJ1-5; D unclear. This CDR3 region has 12 residues. V shed 2 bases and J shed 7 bases, with 6 bases lying between them. Germline V gene lookup returns CDR1 SEHNR and CDR2 FQNEAQ (reference sequence). The CDR3: CASSLMEQPQHF. The DNA of the CDR3 is TGTGCCAGCAGCTTAATGGAACAGCCCCAGCATTTT. Full variable domain (rest looked up from reference TRBV7-9 and TRBJ1-5): DTGVSQNPRHKITKRGQNVTFRCDPISEHNRLYWYRQTLGQGPEFLTYFQNEAQLEKSRLLSDRFSAERPKGSFSTLEIQRTEQGDSAMYLCASSLMEQPQHFGDGTRLSIL.

This clonotype was seen a handful of times. The V call is TRBV7-3, the J call TRBJ2-1; 7 nucleotides align to TRBD1. Germline V gives CDR1 SGHTA, CDR2 FQGTGA. V lost 3 bases to trimming and J lost 7 bases; unmatched junction nucleotides: 9. The CDR3 extends over 15 amino acids. CDR3 bases: TGTGCCAGCAGCTTTAATCCGTCAGGGGGTAATGAGCAGTTCTTC. Translation: CASSFNPSGGNEQFF.

This clonotype was seen ten or more times. The gene calls are TRBV5-1 and TRBJ2-7, with 7 positions matching TRBD1. Germline V CDR1 and CDR2: SGHRS, YFSETQ. The CDR3 has 12 residues. With V trimmed by 2 bases and J by 5 bases, 1 base remained unmatched. In nucleotides, the CDR3 is TGCGCCAGCAGCTTAGGGGGCCACGAGCAGTACTTC. Residues: CASSLGGHEQYF.

At least ten counts were recorded for this clonotype. The chain combines TRBV18 with TRBJ2-7; 14 bases map to TRBD2. V lost 1 base, J lost 8 bases, and 7 bases stayed unmatched. The CDR3 is 16 amino acids. Germline V gene lookup returns CDR1 KGHSH and CDR2 LQKENI. Here the CDR3 DNA reads TGTGCCAGCTCACCACAAGGGACTAGCGGGAGTTCTAAGCAGTACTTC. Translating it yields CASSPQGTSGSSKQYF.

The rearrangement links TRBV6-2 or TRBV6-3 to TRBJ2-1; the match to TRBD2 covers 15 bases. This CDR3 comprises 16 residues. The V and J ends lost 8 bases and 7 bases, in that order; junction bases with no gene match: 9. The germline V gene encodes CDR1 MNHEY and CDR2 SVGEGT. The CDR3 sequence: CASGPGLAGGLNEQFF. The CDR3 DNA is TGTGCCAGCGGGCCGGGACTAGCGGGAGGATTGAATGAGCAGTTCTTC.

This clonotype showed up just a few times. The chain is built from TRBV6-5 and TRBJ1-1; D gene unclear. Germline V gives CDR1 MNHEY, CDR2 SVGAGI. The CDR3 length is 11 residues. Trimming took off 2 bases at V and 8 bases at J, with 6 bases between the two ends. The CDR3, as DNA: TGTGCCAGCAGTTACGGGCCCGAAGCTTTCTTT. Translating it yields CASSYGPEAFF.

The table lists this clonotype with a few counts. The J gene is TRBJ2-3, the V gene TRBV15; D ambiguous. Germline V gene data show CDR1 as LNHNV and CDR2 as YYDKDF (reference sequence). The CDR3 extends over 12 amino acids. Trimming left V 5 bases short and J 4 bases short, with 7 bases between. The chain's CDR3 is CATSENADTQYF. CDR3 coding DNA: TGTGCCACCAGCGAGAACGCAGATACGCAGTATTTT.

This clonotype has a count of ten or more. V usage is TRBV7-9 and J usage is TRBJ1-5; 9 nucleotides align to TRBD1. Germline CDR1 SEHNR, CDR2 FQNEAQ (reference sequence). CDR3 size: 15 residues. The ends lost 2 bases at V and 4 bases at J; junction bases unmatched: 3. This chain's CDR3 is CASSLTGQGNQPQHF. The CDR3, as DNA: TGTGCCAGCAGCTTAACGGGACAGGGAAATCAGCCCCAGCATTTT. The whole variable domain, remainder taken from reference TRBV7-9 and TRBJ1-5, is DTGVSQNPRHKITKRGQNVTFRCDPISEHNRLYWYRQTLGQGPEFLTYFQNEAQLEKSRLLSDRFSAERPKGSFSTLEIQRTEQGDSAMYLCASSLTGQGNQPQHFGDGTRLSIL.

This clonotype has ten or more counts. This rearrangement joins TRBV27 to TRBJ1-1; D ambiguous. Trimming removed 6 bases at V and 4 bases at J, with 15 bases between. Germline lookup yields CDR1 MNHEY and CDR2 SMNVEV (reference sequence). The CDR3 loop spans 14 amino acids. The CDR3 DNA reads as TGTGCCAGCAGAATGACCCGGGGTTCCACTGAAGCTTTCTTT. Its translation: CASRMTRGSTEAFF.

J is TRBJ2-7 and V is TRBV10-2; possibly TRBD1 for D (5 bases). In germline, CDR1 is WSHSY, CDR2 SAAADI. The V end lost 0 bases, the J end lost 3 bases, and 15 bases lay between the germline ends. This CDR3 contains 16 residues. The CDR3 region has the DNA TGCGCCAGCAGTGAGTCGACGCTAGGAAGGGGCTACGAGCAGTACTTC. It is translated as CASSESTLGRGYEQYF.

Ten or more counts support this clonotype. V is TRBV27 and J is TRBJ2-2, with D possibly matching TRBD2 (5 bases). With 5 bases removed from V and 6 bases from J, the gap between germline ends came to 7 bases. This CDR3 region has 12 residues. From germline, CDR1 is MNHEY and CDR2 SMNVEV (reference sequence). The CDR3: CASSRGAGELFF. Written as DNA, the CDR3 is TGTGCCAGCAGTCGGGGAGCCGGGGAGCTGTTTTTT.

About this clonotype: A much larger clone differs from this one at a single base, so this may be a read error. The chain joins TRBV24-1 to TRBJ2-3, with D possibly matching TRBD1 (6 bases). Germline V gives CDR1 KGHDR, CDR2 SFDVKD. The CDR3 has 16 residues. Here the CDR3 reads CATSGPGDTITDTRYF. The CDR3 bases are TGTGCCACCAGCGGGCCCGGGGACACAATCACAGATACGCGGTATTTT.

This clonotype was counted at least ten times. CDR3: CASTPMGRNYEQYF. The CDR3 nucleotides are TGTGCCAGCACCCCCATGGGACGGAACTACGAGCAGTACTTC. The J gene is TRBJ2-7, the V gene TRBV11-3; D may match TRBD1 or TRBD2 (5 bases each). V lost 7 bases, J lost 3 bases, and 16 bases lay in between. CDR3 length: 14 residues. Germline loops: CDR1 SGHNT, CDR2 YENEEA.

The table lists this clonotype with many counts. V is TRBV7-9 and J is TRBJ2-5; 7 bases map to TRBD2. The length of the CDR3 is 15 residues. CDR1 and CDR2 (germline): SEHNR, FQNEAQ (reference sequence). The junction had 5 bases not matched to a gene; V was cut back by 3 bases and J by 1 base. The CDR3 protein is CASSLWRESQETQYF. The DNA of the CDR3 is TGTGCCAGCAGCTTGTGGCGGGAGAGCCAAGAGACCCAGTACTTC.

This clonotype came up many times. This chain uses TRBV28 with TRBJ1-6; possible D gene TRBD1, 5 bases. The CDR3 contains 16 residues. CDR1 and CDR2 (germline): MDHEN, SYDVKM. Trimming took off 6 bases at V and 0 bases at J, with 12 bases between the two ends. CDR3 in amino acids: CASRGRFSSYNSPLHF. The CDR3 DNA sequence: TGTGCCAGCAGGGGACGGTTCAGCTCCTATAATTCACCCCTCCACTTT. The full variable domain, with the rest looked up from reference TRBV28 and TRBJ1-6, is DVKVTQSSRYLVKRTGEKVFLECVQDMDHENMFWYRQDPGLGLRLIYFSYDVKMKEKGDIPEGYSVSREKKERFSLILESASTNQTSMYLCASRGRFSSYNSPLHFGNGTRLTVT.

This clonotype has ten or more counts. The J gene is TRBJ2-5, the V gene TRBV6-1; the match to TRBD2 covers 9 bases. Germline CDR1 is MNHNS and CDR2 is SASEGT. The CDR3 sequence is 13 residues long. J lost 5 bases, V lost 7 bases, and 5 bases had no gene match. Here the CDR3 DNA reads TGTGCCAGCAATCGAGCGGGAGGCGAGACCCAGTACTTC. It yields the protein CASNRAGGETQYF.

This clonotype has ten or more counts. V and J are TRBV7-2 and TRBJ2-7; a possible D gene is TRBD1 (6 bases). With 5 bases removed from V and 4 bases from J, the gap between germline ends came to 9 bases. The germline gives CDR1 SGHTA, CDR2 FQGNSA. This CDR3 is 12 amino acids long. In DNA, the CDR3 is TGTGCCAGCAGCACCCAGGGGTACGAGCAGTACTTC. It is translated as CASSTQGYEQYF.

There are many counts of this clonotype. This chain joins TRBV3-1 and TRBJ1-2; TRBD1 aligns across 7 bases. This CDR3 has 17 amino acids. The germline V gene encodes CDR1 LGHDT and CDR2 YNNKEL (reference sequence). The junction had 8 bases not matched to a gene; V was cut back by 0 bases and J by 1 base. The CDR3 spells CASSQEIGTAFNYGYTF. CDR3 coding DNA: TGTGCCAGCAGCCAAGAAATCGGGACAGCCTTTAACTATGGCTACACCTTC.

This clonotype was seen a handful of times. This chain uses TRBV7-3 with TRBJ2-3; tentative D call: TRBD1 (5 bases). The CDR3 spans 14 residues. Germline V gene lookup returns CDR1 SGHTA and CDR2 FQGTGA. The V gene lost 3 bases and the J gene lost 1 base, with 8 bases spanning the gap. The CDR3 region has the DNA TGTGCCAGCAGCTTGGTGGGGCGCACAGATACGCAGTATTTT. This codes for CASSLVGRTDTQYF.

This clonotype appeared a few times. The genes are TRBV12-3 or TRBV12-4 and TRBJ2-6; no clear D. Trimming pared 2 bases from V and 0 bases from J, leaving 5 bases between. There are 15 residues in the CDR3. The CDR3 loop is CASSLSGSGANVLTF. The CDR3 coding sequence is TGTGCCAGCAGTTTAAGTGGCTCTGGGGCCAACGTCCTGACTTTC.

The chain carries TRBV28 and TRBJ1-6, with 7 bases fitting TRBD1. The V and J ends lost 6 bases and 6 bases, in that order; junction bases with no gene match: 5. The CDR3 is 14 residues long. Looked up from germline, CDR1 is MDHEN and CDR2 is SYDVKM. CDR3 sequence: CASRAGTANSPLHF. CDR3 coding DNA: TGTGCCAGCAGGGCCGGGACAGCTAATTCACCCCTCCACTTT.

This clonotype was recorded many times. The rearrangement joins TRBV11-2 to TRBJ2-5, with no clear D. Trimming left V 1 base short and J 4 bases short, with 10 bases between. This CDR3 is built from 14 residues. Germline V CDR1 and CDR2: SGHAT, FQNNGV. This CDR3 is CASSLAGLRETQYF. The CDR3 DNA is TGTGCCAGCAGCTTAGCTGGTTTGAGAGAGACCCAGTACTTC.

This clonotype was found many times. The rearrangement joins TRBV7-9 to TRBJ2-7, with D possibly matching TRBD1 (5 bases). The CDR3 covers 15 residues. Trimming shortened V by 5 bases and J by 1 base, and 15 bases separated the two germline ends. Germline CDR1 reads SEHNR; CDR2 reads FQNEAQ (reference sequence). As DNA, the CDR3 is TGTGCCAGCAGCCCAGGACAACTAACATCCTACGAGCAGTACTTC. This gives the protein CASSPGQLTSYEQYF.

The rearrangement links TRBV10-3 to TRBJ2-2; 11 positions match TRBD2. CDR1 is ENHRY, CDR2 SYGVKD, per germline. The CDR3 is 15 amino acids. V shed 5 bases, J shed 3 bases, and the junction held 2 bases outside the gene matches. DNA of the CDR3: TGTGCCATCAGTCCGGGACTAGCGGACACCGGGGAGCTGTTTTTT. It translates to CAISPGLADTGELFF.

This clonotype appeared a few times. The chain joins TRBV7-9 to TRBJ1-1, with D perhaps TRBD1 (6 bases). Per the germline V gene, CDR1 is SEHNR and CDR2 is FQNEAQ (reference sequence). V lost 5 bases and J 5 bases, leaving 15 bases between the germline ends. The CDR3 contains 14 residues. CDR3 DNA: TGTGCCAGCAGCCGGGTAGGGGGGAGGACTGAAGCTTTCTTT. As protein: CASSRVGGRTEAFF.

Worth noting for this clonotype: A junction boundary mismatches the germline segment, possibly from a read error. The CDR3 bases are TGTGCTAGTGGTTTGACAGGGGGCGGCGTGAACGCTGAAGCTTTCTTT. It encodes CASGLTGGGVNAEAFF. This rearrangement joins TRBV12-5 to TRBJ1-1; 9 nucleotides match TRBD1. The CDR3 consists of 16 residues. Germline V lookup: CDR1 LGHNT, CDR2 FRNRAP.

Many counts were recorded for this clonotype. V and J are TRBV15 and TRBJ2-7; D is undetermined. The V gene lost 2 bases and the J gene lost 5 bases, with 10 bases spanning the gap. Germline assignment: CDR1 LNHNV and CDR2 YYDKDF (reference sequence). CDR3 length: 13 amino acids. The CDR3 DNA reads as TGTGCCACCAGCAGATCCTTGGCCAACGAGCAGTACTTC. Protein sequence: CATSRSLANEQYF.